Below are 3 T cell receptor beta chains sequenced from a single sample in a study of blood T cell repertoires in COVID-19 (dated by TCRdb to between 2020 and 2021). Receptor amplification or capture employed the immunoSEQ multiplex PCR assay. This immuneACCESS table, as held by TCRdb, lists in-frame sequences with V and J called but not all clones. Of the missing ones, under half trace to an unresolved V gene in checked studies; the others have no known cause. This sample comprises over 90,000 clones, about 89% of them detected only once. Roughly a sixth of the sample lies in the top ten. Input material: peripheral blood. Every receptor here comes from a human donor in a cohort sampled during active COVID-19.

The gene calls are TRBV11-2 and TRBJ2-5; TRBD1 agrees at 11 bases. After removal of 5 bases from V and 7 bases from J, the junction contained 12 bases not matched to a gene. The CDR3 spans 16 residues. Germline V gene lookup returns CDR1 SGHAT and CDR2 FQNNGV. The CDR3 DNA is TGTGCCAGCAGCCCACCGGACAGGGGGCCACGATGGACCCAGTACTTC. It encodes CASSPPDRGPRWTQYF.

This chain links TRBV5-1 with TRBJ1-1, with D maybe TRBD1 (5 bases). V was cut by 0 bases and J by 1 base, with 7 bases left in between. This CDR3 is built from 14 residues. CDR1 and CDR2 (germline): SGHRS, YFSETQ. This CDR3 is CASSLAGGNTEAFF. The CDR3 DNA sequence: TGCGCCAGCAGCTTGGCCGGGGGGAACACTGAAGCTTTCTTT.

The gene calls are TRBV21-1 and TRBJ1-2; no check of the table's D call, TRBD1, against the DNA was made. TRBV21-1 is a pseudogene segment. The CDR3 has 17 residues. CDR3 coding DNA: TGTGCCAGCAACAATTCCCCGGGACAGATAGTAATCAATGGCTACACCTTC. Translating gives CASNNSPGQIVINGYTF.